A selection of T cell receptor beta chains follows, all from one sample in a study of shared clonotypes between healthy human individuals. Data came from immunoSEQ multiplex PCR; TCRdb stores just in-frame clones and leaves some out. This sample has roughly 700,000 clones, with 90% found just once. Sequencing was performed on memory CD8+ T cells from PBMCs. Every receptor here comes from a man between 18 and 29 years old in good health. Some clones in this sample may be carry-over from other donors' samples. Each CDR3 is given with its conserved first and last residue. Fields, in order: D gene, J gene, V gene, clone size, CDR3 DNA, CDR3 protein. The D gene is left open where the match is weak. The size entry is marked missing in some rows and otherwise reads once, few, many or a size class.

- | TRBJ2-5 | TRBV7-6 | - | TGTGCCAGCAGCTTTCGGGAGACCCAGTACTTC | CASSFRETQYF
- | TRBJ2-4 | TRBV28 | - | TGTGCCAGCAGTCCTGGCTGGCCTGGTGGCAAAAACATTCAGTACTTC | CASSPGWPGGKNIQYF
TRBD2 | TRBJ2-1 | TRBV9 | - | TGTGCCAGCAGCGTAGACCCCCAGCGGGGGATCTACAATGAGCAGTTCTTC | CASSVDPQRGIYNEQFF
- | TRBJ2-2 | TRBV3-2 | - | TGTGCCCCTTCCGGGGAGCTGTTTTTT | CAPSGELFF
TRBD2 | TRBJ2-5 | TRBV5-1 | - | TGCGCCAGCAGCTTGGGGGTAGCGGAGCGGGGAGAGACCCAGTACTTC | CASSLGVAERGETQYF
- | TRBJ1-1 | TRBV2 | - | TGTGCCAGCAGTCCGACGGGATTAAACACTGAAGCTTTCTTT | CASSPTGLNTEAFF
- | TRBJ2-7 | TRBV11-2 | - | TGTGCCAGCAGCTTTCTAGGCGAGCAGTACTTC | CASSFLGEQYF
- | TRBJ2-1 | TRBV2 | - | TGTGCCAGCAGTCCCAGCGCGGCTAACTACAATGAGCAGTTCTTC | CASSPSAANYNEQFF
- | TRBJ2-1 | TRBV7-9 | - | TGTGCCAGCAGTCCCCGGGACTCGGTGGACAATGAGCAGTTCTTC | CASSPRDSVDNEQFF
TRBD1 | TRBJ2-3 | TRBV10-3 | - | TGTGCCATCAGTGGGTATCTGACAGGGGGCAGCACAGATACGCAGTATTTT | CAISGYLTGGSTDTQYF
- | TRBJ2-2 | TRBV2 | - | TGTGCCAGCAGTGACAGGGGGAACACCGGGGAGCTGTTTTTT | CASSDRGNTGELFF
TRBD1 | TRBJ2-2 | TRBV6-5 | many | TGTGCCAGCAGGTTGACAGGGGGAAGGGGGGAGCTGTTTTTT | CASRLTGGRGELFF
TRBD1 | TRBJ1-2 | TRBV29-1 | - | TGCAGCGTCGATGGGACAGGTGGTTCTGGCTACACCTTC | CSVDGTGGSGYTF
TRBD1 | TRBJ1-1 | TRBV27 | few | TGTGCCATACGACAGGGAACTGAAGCTTTCTTT | CAIRQGTEAFF
TRBD1 | TRBJ2-7 | TRBV19 | - | TGTGCCAGTAGTATAGATCTGGACAGGGGAAGCGAGCAGTACTTC | CASSIDLDRGSEQYF
TRBD1 | TRBJ1-5 | TRBV4-3 | - | TGCGCCAGCAGCCCGGGGACAGGGACGTTCAATCAGCCCCAGCATTTT | CASSPGTGTFNQPQHF
- | TRBJ2-7 | TRBV6-1 | - | TGTGCCAGCAGTGAGATAAGGGGGAAATCCTACGAGCAGTACTTC | CASSEIRGKSYEQYF
- | TRBJ2-1 | TRBV4-1 | - | TGCGCCAGCAGCCAATCCCGGGGGCGGAGCCTTGACCACAATGAGCAGTTCTTC | CASSQSRGRSLDHNEQFF
- | TRBJ2-5 | TRBV28 | - | TGTGCCAGCAGTTTGTGGCCCGTTGGTGAGACCCAGTACTTC | CASSLWPVGETQYF
- | TRBJ2-4 | TRBV6-1 | - | TGTGCCAGCAGTGAACACCAGGGGATCCCAGCGATACTAGCCAAAAACATTCAGTACTTC | CASSEHQGIPAILAKNIQYF
- | TRBJ2-2 | TRBV2 | - | TGTGCCAGCAGTCTTACGATGGGCACCGGGGAGCTGTTTTTT | CASSLTMGTGELFF